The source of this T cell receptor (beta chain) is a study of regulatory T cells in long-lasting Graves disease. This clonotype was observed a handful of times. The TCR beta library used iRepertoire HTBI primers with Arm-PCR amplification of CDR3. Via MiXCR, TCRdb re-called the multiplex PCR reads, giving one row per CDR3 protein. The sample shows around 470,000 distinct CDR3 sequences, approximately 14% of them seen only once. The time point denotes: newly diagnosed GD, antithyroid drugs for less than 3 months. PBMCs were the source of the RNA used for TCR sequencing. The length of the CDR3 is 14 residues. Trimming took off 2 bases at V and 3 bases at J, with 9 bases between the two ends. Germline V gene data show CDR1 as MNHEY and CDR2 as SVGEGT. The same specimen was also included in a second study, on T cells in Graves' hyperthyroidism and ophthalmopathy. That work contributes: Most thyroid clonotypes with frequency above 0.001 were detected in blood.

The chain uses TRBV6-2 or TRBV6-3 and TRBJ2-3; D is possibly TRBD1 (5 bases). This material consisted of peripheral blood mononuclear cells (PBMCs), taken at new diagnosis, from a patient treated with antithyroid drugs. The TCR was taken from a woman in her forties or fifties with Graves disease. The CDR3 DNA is TGTGCCAGCAGTTACCAGCAGGGTACAGATACGCAGTATTTT. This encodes CASSYQQGTDTQYF.